Included here is one TCR beta chain sequence, with context. The method was immunoSEQ multiplex PCR; TCRdb's version includes in-frame clones alone and lacks a portion of them. The sample has fewer than 250,000 clones; roughly 80% are singletons. This sample stems from a study of blood T cell repertoires in COVID-19. As for the study in general: The United States, Italy and Spain supplied acute and convalescent COVID-19 samples.

This receptor was identified in a woman in her 50s with acute or convalescent COVID-19. The sample was peripheral blood.

The CDR3 sequence: CASSETVYGYTF. CDR3 sequence (DNA): TGTGCCAGCAGTGAGACAGTCTATGGCTACACCTTC. The rearrangement links TRBV12-3 or TRBV12-4 to TRBJ1-2, with TRBD1 as a possible D gene (5 bases). Trimming removed 5 bases from V and 4 bases from J, with 8 bases in between. This CDR3 contains 12 residues.